This entry concerns a single T cell receptor beta chain. The data derive from a study of identical twins. TCRdb passed the 5' RACE reads through MiXCR, listing each CDR3 protein once. The sample yields hundreds of thousands of distinct CDR3 sequences, 21% seen once. Germline V gives CDR1 MNHEY, CDR2 SVGEGT. V dropped 6 bases and J dropped 11; count of bases not matched to a gene: 9. CDR3 length: 14 amino acids. This same sample was also part of a study on T cells expressing NK-cell markers. As that study records: A range of about 1.0-8% of CD8+ T cells consisted of dominant NKG2C+ clonotypes in more than five donors. These clonotypes, the leaders elsewhere, also led the CD3+CD56-NKG2C+ fraction in a handful of donors.

The clonotype comes from a woman younger than 35 in good health. The rearrangement joins TRBV6-2 or TRBV6-3 to TRBJ2-2; 10 nucleotides align to TRBD1. Sequencing was carried out using PBMCs. The CDR3 region is CASRPRDRGGELFF. CDR3 DNA sequence: TGTGCCAGCAGACCCCGGGACAGGGGTGGCGAGCTGTTTTTT.